These T cell receptor beta chains were read from a single sample in a study of molecular identifiers for immune sequencing clone quantification. MiXCR was run by TCRdb on the PCR reads, yielding one entry per CDR3 protein. The repertoire holds nearly 55,000 distinct CDR3 sequences, with roughly a third as singletons. The sequenced sample consisted of naive CD8+ T cells from blood, with Jurkat cell RNA spiked in. The receptors were sampled from a human donor in good health. Some libraries in this study had Jurkat cell RNA spiked in. The CDR3 runs from the conserved cysteine through the conserved F or W. A D gene is named only where the DNA matches it firmly. Size is omitted from some rows. Given values are once, few, many or a class for expanded clones.

j_call,d_call,v_call,clone_size,cdr3_nt,cdr3_aa
TRBJ2-7,TRBD2,TRBV7-6,.,TGTGCCAGCACCACGACTAGCGGCTACGAGCAGTACTTC,CASTTTSGYEQYF
TRBJ2-7,TRBD2,TRBV7-2,.,TGTGCCAGCAGCTTACCCGACAGCAGACTAGCGTGGGAGCAGTACTTC,CASSLPDSRLAWEQYF
TRBJ2-6,.,TRBV9,.,TGTGCCAGCAGCGTTAGCTCTGGGGCCAACGTCCTGACTTTC,CASSVSSGANVLTF
TRBJ1-1,.,TRBV12-3/TRBV12-4,few,TGTGCCAGCAGTTCCCGACAGAGCCCTGAAGCTTTCTTT,CASSSRQSPEAFF
TRBJ2-2,TRBD2,TRBV12-3/TRBV12-4,many,TGTGCCAGCAGCTTCCGGGGGGTCGGGGAGCTGTTTTTT,CASSFRGVGELFF
TRBJ1-1,.,TRBV7-6,many,TGTGCCAGCAGCTTAGAGGTGACAGGTGAAGCTTTCTTT,CASSLEVTGEAFF
TRBJ2-1,.,TRBV21-1,.,TGTGCCAGCAGCTCCCAGCTCCCGAAGCCCGGGACTAATATATACAATGAGCAGTTCTTC,CASSSQLPKPGTNIYNEQFF
TRBJ2-7,.,TRBV6-1,few,TGTGCCAGCAGTGAAGCTCGGGGGTCCTACGAGCAGTACTTC,CASSEARGSYEQYF
TRBJ2-7,.,TRBV28,.,TGTGCCAGCAGTCCTTTTGAACGGGGCTCCTACGAGCAGTACTTC,CASSPFERGSYEQYF
TRBJ2-1,.,TRBV7-2,few,TGTGCCAGCAGCTTAGCCATTGAGCAGTTCTTC,CASSLAIEQFF
TRBJ2-5,.,TRBV5-1,.,TGCGCCAGCAGCTCCGGACGCTTCCAAGAGACCCAGTACTTC,CASSSGRFQETQYF
TRBJ2-3,TRBD2,TRBV7-6,.,TGTGCCAGCAGCTTTGCAGCGGGAGGACGAGTCTCAGATACGCAGTATTTT,CASSFAAGGRVSDTQYF
TRBJ2-7,.,TRBV4-3,many,TGCGCCAGCAGCCAAGTCGGCCACCATTACGAGCAGTACTTC,CASSQVGHHYEQYF
TRBJ2-7,.,TRBV6-6,many,TGTGCCAGCAGTTACTACGAAGGGTACTACGAGCAGTACTTC,CASSYYEGYYEQYF
TRBJ1-5,.,TRBV13,few,TGTGCCAGCAGCTTAGCCCCCCACCCGCCCCCGCATTTT,CASSLAPHPPPHF
TRBJ2-1,.,TRBV28,few,TGTGCCAGCAGTCTGGGGGGATTAGATGAGCAGTTCTTC,CASSLGGLDEQFF
TRBJ2-1,TRBD2,TRBV29-1,.,TGCAGCACCCGACTAGCGGGAGCCCTCTACAATGAGCAGTTCTTC,CSTRLAGALYNEQFF
TRBJ2-7,.,TRBV24-1,few,TGTGCCACCAGTGATCCCCGGACAGCTCCCTACGAGCAGTACTTC,CATSDPRTAPYEQYF
TRBJ1-3,.,TRBV12-3/TRBV12-4,many,TGTGCCAGCAGTCCGGGTGTGGGCCGGAGCTCTGGAAACACCATATATTTT,CASSPGVGRSSGNTIYF
TRBJ2-1,.,TRBV24-1,.,TGTGCCACCAGTGATTTCGAGGGGTCCTACAATGAGCAGTTCTTC,CATSDFEGSYNEQFF
TRBJ2-7,TRBD2,TRBV6-5,.,TGTGCCAGCAGCACCCTGACTAGCGGGAGACCCTACGAGCAGTACTTC,CASSTLTSGRPYEQYF
TRBJ2-7,TRBD1,TRBV12-3/TRBV12-4,many,TGTGCCAGCAGTTCTCTCGACAGGGGTTACGAGCAGTACTTC,CASSSLDRGYEQYF
TRBJ2-7,.,TRBV6-1,.,TGTGCCAGCAGAAGGGCACTGGCCAGGGACGAGCAGTGCTTC,CASRRALARDEQCF
TRBJ2-3,.,TRBV20-1,.,TGCAGTGCTAGACCCAGCGATAGCACAGATACGCAGTATTTT,CSARPSDSTDTQYF
TRBJ2-3,.,TRBV7-9,.,TGTGCCATTCGGACTATCACAGATACGCAGTATTTT,CAIRTITDTQYF
TRBJ2-7,.,TRBV4-2,.,TGTGCCAGCAGCCAAGACGGGCTAGACTACGAGCAGTACTTC,CASSQDGLDYEQYF
TRBJ2-3,TRBD2,TRBV4-1,.,TGCGCCAGCAGCCAAGTAACTAGCGGAGGCTACACAGATACGCAGTGTTTT,CASSQVTSGGYTDTQCF
TRBJ2-3,.,TRBV6-5,many,TGTGCCAGCAGTTACCGGGACCCCAGCACAGATACGCAGTATTTT,CASSYRDPSTDTQYF
TRBJ2-2,TRBD2,TRBV4-2,.,TGTGCCAGCAGCGATGTCATAGCGGGACGGACCGGGGAGCTGTTTTTT,CASSDVIAGRTGELFF
TRBJ1-1,.,TRBV28,few,TGTGCCAGCCGACCGTGGACGGAGAACACTGAAGCTTTCTTT,CASRPWTENTEAFF
TRBJ2-7,TRBD2,TRBV5-1,.,TGCGCCAGCAGCTTGGGGACTAGCGATACCTACGAGCAGTACTTC,CASSLGTSDTYEQYF
TRBJ2-3,.,TRBV20-1,many,TGCAGTGCTAGCTCCTCTAGCACAGATACGCAGTATTTT,CSASSSSTDTQYF
TRBJ1-4,.,TRBV9,many,TGTGCCAGCAGCGTAGAGGGCCTATCTGAAAAACTGTTTTTT,CASSVEGLSEKLFF
TRBJ2-2,.,TRBV9,.,TGTGCCAGCAGCGTAAGGACGGTGAACACCGGGGAGCTGTTTTTT,CASSVRTVNTGELFF
TRBJ2-7,.,TRBV12-3/TRBV12-4,.,TGTGCCAGCAGTTTTGGGGGAGGTGGGGCCTACGAGCAGTACTTC,CASSFGGGGAYEQYF
TRBJ2-3,.,TRBV28,.,TGTGCCAGCAGTCCTCCCAGCGACTACACAGATACGCAGTATTTT,CASSPPSDYTDTQYF
TRBJ1-2,.,TRBV9,.,TGTGCCAGCAGCATTCAACCGGACAGAACTAACTATGGCTACACCTTC,CASSIQPDRTNYGYTF
TRBJ2-3,.,TRBV27,.,TGTGCCAGCACTCCTTCCTGGGGGGACACGCAGTATTTT,CASTPSWGDTQYF
TRBJ2-2,.,TRBV12-3/TRBV12-4,.,TGTGCCAGCAGTTCCCCCTATTCGAACACCGGGGAGCTGTTTTTT,CASSSPYSNTGELFF
TRBJ2-3,.,TRBV25-1,.,TGTGCCAGCAGTGATTGGAGCCAAAACACAGATACGCAGTATTTT,CASSDWSQNTDTQYF
TRBJ2-1,TRBD2,TRBV12-3/TRBV12-4,few,TGTGCCAGCAGTTTAGGGGAGGGTCATGAGCAGTTCTTC,CASSLGEGHEQFF
TRBJ2-7,.,TRBV11-2,few,TGTGCCAGCAGCTTTGGGACGGAGGCATACGAGCAGTACTTC,CASSFGTEAYEQYF
TRBJ1-2,.,TRBV24-1,.,TGTGCCACCAGTGAAGGTCGGGGCACATATGGCTACACCTTC,CATSEGRGTYGYTF
TRBJ1-4,.,TRBV15,few,TGTGCCACCAGTACTGAGGGACGGTCAAATGAAAAACTGTTTTTT,CATSTEGRSNEKLFF
TRBJ2-3,TRBD2,TRBV28,few,TGTGCCAGCAGTTTAATGGGACTAGCGGGAGAGGTAGATACGCAGTATTTT,CASSLMGLAGEVDTQYF
TRBJ2-1,.,TRBV5-6,many,TGTGCCAGCAGCTTCCCTAGTCATGAGCAGTTCTTC,CASSFPSHEQFF